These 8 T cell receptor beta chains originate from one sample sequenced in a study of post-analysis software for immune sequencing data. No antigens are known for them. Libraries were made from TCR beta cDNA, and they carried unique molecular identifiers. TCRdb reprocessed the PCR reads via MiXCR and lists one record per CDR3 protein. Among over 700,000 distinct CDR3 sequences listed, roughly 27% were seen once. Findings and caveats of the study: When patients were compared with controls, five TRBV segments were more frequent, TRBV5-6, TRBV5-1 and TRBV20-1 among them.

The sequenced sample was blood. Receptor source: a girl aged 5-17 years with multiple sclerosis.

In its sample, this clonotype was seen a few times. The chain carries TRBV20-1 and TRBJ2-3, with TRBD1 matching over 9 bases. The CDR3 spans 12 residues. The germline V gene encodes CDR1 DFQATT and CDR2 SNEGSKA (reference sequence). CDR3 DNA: TGCAGGGCGGACGGGACAGGGAATACGCAGTATTTT. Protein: CRADGTGNTQYF.

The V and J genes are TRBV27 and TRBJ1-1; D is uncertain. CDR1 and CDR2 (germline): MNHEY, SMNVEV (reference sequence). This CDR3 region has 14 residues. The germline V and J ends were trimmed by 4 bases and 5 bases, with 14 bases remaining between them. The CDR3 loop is CASSYTRAPTEAFF. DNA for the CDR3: TGTGCCAGCAGTTACACCAGAGCCCCAACTGAAGCTTTCTTT.

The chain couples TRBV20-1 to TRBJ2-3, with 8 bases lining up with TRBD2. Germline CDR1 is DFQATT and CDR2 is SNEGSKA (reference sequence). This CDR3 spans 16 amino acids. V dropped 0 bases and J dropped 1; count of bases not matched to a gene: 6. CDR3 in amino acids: CSARDPTGGGTDTQYF. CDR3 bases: TGCAGTGCTAGAGATCCCACGGGAGGGGGCACAGATACGCAGTATTTT.

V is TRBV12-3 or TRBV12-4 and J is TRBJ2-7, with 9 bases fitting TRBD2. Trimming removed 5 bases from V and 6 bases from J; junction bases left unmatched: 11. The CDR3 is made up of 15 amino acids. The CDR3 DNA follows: TGTGCCAGCAGTCGTAGCGGGAGTTCCAATGGCGAGCAGTACTTC. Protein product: CASSRSGSSNGEQYF.

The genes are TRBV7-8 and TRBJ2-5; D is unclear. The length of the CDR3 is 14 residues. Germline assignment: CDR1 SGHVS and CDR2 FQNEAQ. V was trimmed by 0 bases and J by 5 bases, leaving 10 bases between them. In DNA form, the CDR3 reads TGTGCCAGCAGCTTAGCTTTGGTCGATGAGACCCAGTACTTC. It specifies CASSLALVDETQYF.

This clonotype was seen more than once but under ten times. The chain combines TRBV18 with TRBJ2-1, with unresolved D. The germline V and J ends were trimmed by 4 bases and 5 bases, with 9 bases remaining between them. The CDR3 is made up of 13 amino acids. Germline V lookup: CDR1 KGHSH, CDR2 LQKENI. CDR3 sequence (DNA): TGTGCCAGCTCACTGGACGTCGACAATGAGCAGTTCTTC. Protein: CASSLDVDNEQFF.

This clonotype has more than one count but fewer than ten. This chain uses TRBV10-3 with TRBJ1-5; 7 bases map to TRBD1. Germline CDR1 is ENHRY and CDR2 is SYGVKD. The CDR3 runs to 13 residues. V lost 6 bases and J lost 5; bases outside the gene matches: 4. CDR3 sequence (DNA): TGTGCCATCAGAGACAGGGTTGATCAGCCCCAGCATTTT. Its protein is CAIRDRVDQPQHF.

In DNA form, the CDR3 reads TGTGCCAGCAGTCACCGGATGGGCCGCAGCAATCAGCCCCAGCATTTT. Amino acid sequence: CASSHRMGRSNQPQHF. This chain links TRBV6-5 with TRBJ1-5; D is undetermined. The germline V gene encodes CDR1 MNHEY and CDR2 SVGAGI. V lost 5 bases to trimming and J lost 1 base, with 15 bases between them. CDR3 length: 16 amino acids.